Included here is one T cell receptor beta chain sequence, with context. These data come from a study of blood T cell repertoires in COVID-19. Trimming cost V 4 bases and J 1 base, with 11 bases left between them. This CDR3 comprises 14 residues. Germline loops: CDR1 SGHRS, CDR2 YFSETQ. Clones were sequenced by immunoSEQ multiplex PCR, and TCRdb holds only the in-frame ones, with some missing. The sample has 500,000 or so clones; about 85% are singletons. The sequenced material came from PBMCs or T cells enriched from blood (not recorded which). The chain uses TRBV5-1 and TRBJ1-1; D unclear. This TCR came from a woman in her late teens or twenties who had recovered from COVID-19. CDR3: CASSGTAGNTEAFF. The CDR3 region has the DNA TGCGCCAGCAGCGGCACGGCAGGGAACACTGAAGCTTTCTTT.